Detailed here is one T cell receptor (beta chain). Antigen specificity is unknown. The data belong to a study of cytomegalovirus exposure and HLA in healthy donors. After removal of 7 bases from V and 7 bases from J, the junction contained 6 bases not matched to a gene. Germline V lookup: CDR1 MNHEY, CDR2 SVGAGI. The CDR3 contains 14 residues. Broader study findings: Most CMV-associated TCR beta chains appeared HLA-restricted in a later analysis.

The PCR was carried out with 60 Vbeta primers and 13 Jbeta primers. Profiled with immunoSEQ multiplex PCR; TCRdb holds only in-frame clones, not every one. The data contain over 110,000 clones, roughly 80% of them seen just once; the ten biggest clones take up 4.5% to 5.5%. V is TRBV6-5 and J is TRBJ2-1; 11 nucleotides line up with TRBD1. This clonotype was obtained from a man aged 35 to 55 in good health and CMV-seronegative. Sequenced: PBMCs. CDR3 loop: CASTRDRGKNEQFF. CDR3 DNA: TGTGCCAGCACCCGGGACAGGGGGAAGAATGAGCAGTTCTTC.